This entry lists 9 T cell receptor beta chains sequenced from one sample in a study of naive and memory T cell subsets. Two oligonucleotides, mixed equimolar, formed the beta constant-region primer covering TRBC1 and TRBC2. The ligated cDNA underwent four PCR rounds using SP2 and nested alpha and beta constant-region primers. A single record per CDR3 protein comes from TCRdb applying MiXCR to the UMI-ligation and nested PCR reads. The table has about 22,000 distinct CDR3 sequences, 8.5% to 10% seen once; the top ten hold 22%. The source material was central memory CD8+ T cells from blood. The origin of the receptors is a human donor in good health.

This clonotype has more than one count but fewer than ten. This chain joins TRBV27 and TRBJ2-7, with TRBD2 matching 7 bases. The CDR3 runs to 13 residues. Unmatched junction bases numbered 0, after V lost 2 bases and J lost 2 bases. Germline values: CDR1 MNHEY, CDR2 SMNVEV (reference sequence). The CDR3 region has the DNA TGTGCCAGCAGTTTACGGGAGGCCTACGAGCAGTACTTC. Translation gives CASSLREAYEQYF.

The sample holds many counts of this clonotype. The J gene is TRBJ1-1, the V gene TRBV5-4; D is unresolved. Trimming stripped 0 bases from V and 1 base from J, with 7 bases between. The CDR3 runs 14 residues. Germline CDR1 is SGHNT and CDR2 is YYREEE (reference sequence). The CDR3 loop is CASSLERGNTEAFF. The CDR3, as DNA: TGTGCCAGCAGCTTGGAACGGGGGAACACTGAAGCTTTCTTT.

This clonotype was detected a few times. One end of the junction varies from germline; a read error may be responsible. The chain combines TRBV11-2 with TRBJ2-5, with a weak D call TRBD1 (6 bases). The CDR3 covers 18 residues. Germline V lookup: CDR1 SGHAT, CDR2 FQNNGV. In DNA, the CDR3 is TGTGCCAGCGGCTTAGGACAGAACCGCTACGGGTACCAAGAGACCCAGTACTTC. It yields the protein CASGLGQNRYGYQETQYF.

The rearrangement joins TRBV6-6 to TRBJ1-1; D uncertain. The V end lost 2 bases, the J end lost 1 base, and 5 bases lay between the germline ends. The CDR3 extends over 13 amino acids. Germline V lookup: CDR1 MNHNY, CDR2 SVGAGI (reference sequence). CDR3 residues: CASSYKENTEAFF. In DNA form, the CDR3 reads TGTGCCAGCAGTTACAAGGAGAACACTGAAGCTTTCTTT.

This clonotype showed up just a few times. A read error may account for a junction end that differs from germline. The gene calls are TRBV30 and TRBJ1-1; TRBD1 might be the D (6 bases). Per the germline V gene, CDR1 is GTSNPN and CDR2 is SVGIG (reference sequence). The CDR3 runs to 12 residues. This CDR3 is CAWNQGNAEAFF. The CDR3 coding sequence is TGTGCCTGGAATCAGGGGAACGCTGAAGCTTTCTTT. The whole variable domain, filled in from reference TRBV30 and TRBJ1-1, reads SQTIHQWPATLVQPVGSPLSLECTVEGTSNPNLYWYRQAAGRGLQLLFYSVGIGQISSEVPQNLSASRPQDRQFILSSKKLLLSDSGFYLCAWNQGNAEAFFGQGTRLTVV.

V is TRBV4-1 and J is TRBJ1-2, with D unclear. The CDR3 loop spans 13 amino acids. Germline V gene data show CDR1 as MGHRA and CDR2 as YSYEKL. V gave up 4 bases and J gave up 4 bases, with 10 bases separating them. The CDR3 sequence is CASSPGLLYGYTF. Here the CDR3 DNA reads TGCGCCAGCAGCCCCGGACTCCTCTATGGCTACACCTTC.

This clonotype was counted many times. The rearrangement uses TRBV27 and TRBJ2-7; a possible D gene is TRBD2 (6 bases). The V gene's germline CDR1 is MNHEY and CDR2 SMNVEV (reference sequence). The CDR3 spans 16 residues. V lost 1 base, J lost 5 bases, and 18 bases lay in between. CDR3 amino acids: CASSLYGGESGHEQYF. Written as DNA, the CDR3 is TGTGCCAGCAGTTTATACGGCGGGGAGTCGGGCCACGAGCAGTACTTC.

The chain joins TRBV28 to TRBJ2-1, with 10 bases fitting TRBD2. The CDR3 sequence is 15 residues long. The trim removed 6 bases at V and 8 bases at J, leaving 10 bases unmatched. Looked up from germline, CDR1 is MDHEN and CDR2 is SYDVKM. CDR3 sequence (DNA): TGTGCCAGCAGGGCGCTAGCGGGAGTTCAATATGAGCAGTTCTTC. This sequence encodes CASRALAGVQYEQFF.

This clonotype has more than one count but fewer than ten. The V call is TRBV7-6, the J call TRBJ2-7; D is undetermined. The CDR3 is 12 residues long. V was cut by 1 base and J by 5 bases, with 6 bases left in between. From germline, CDR1 is SGHVS and CDR2 FNYEAQ. The CDR3, as DNA: TGTGCCAGCAGCTTAGGCTCGGACGAGCAGTACTTC. Amino acids: CASSLGSDEQYF.